This record looks at one T cell receptor (beta chain) sequence and its context. No antigen is known for it. Here immunoSEQ multiplex PCR was the method, and the copy in TCRdb shows in-frame clones only, minus some. The sample includes 70,000 to 80,000 clones, more than 85% seen only once; the top ten take roughly 6.5%. These data belong to a study of OX40 agonist ivuxolimab in advanced cancers. About the research overall: Past anti-PD-1, anti-PD-L1 or anti-CTLA-4 therapy was accepted, and approximately 40% had received some.

The study, taken as a whole, reports: It was not determined which antigens were specifically recognized by the peripheral T cells that had undergone clonal expansion. Fewer expanded clones were found on average in CD4+ than in CD8+ T cells.

The source was CD4+ or CD8+ T cells sorted from blood, collected in a trial of the OX40 agonist ivuxolimab. This receptor was taken from an adult with an advanced solid tumor such as melanoma, head and neck, liver or kidney cancer.

The CDR3 DNA reads TGTGCCAGCAGTTCTAGATGGAATCAGCCCCAGCATTTT. It encodes CASSSRWNQPQHF. The chain is built from TRBV27 and TRBJ1-5; D gene uncertain. CDR3 length: 13 amino acids. From germline, CDR1 is MNHEY and CDR2 SMNVEV (reference sequence). V lost 4 bases and J lost 4, with 8 bases in between.